Listed below are T cell receptor beta chains from one sample, sequenced in a study of blood T cell repertoires in COVID-19. This table comes from immunoSEQ multiplex PCR, and its TCRdb copy is limited to in-frame clones, with some not included. The sample yields 250,000 to 400,000 clones, approximately 88% seen once. Sequencing was carried out using peripheral blood. Receptor source: a woman aged 25 to 39 with COVID-19, enrolled during active disease. Both conserved end residues are part of each CDR3. Fields, in order: D gene, J gene, V gene, clone size, CDR3 protein, CDR3 DNA. A D gene is named only where the DNA matches it firmly. Size tells how often a clone was seen (once, few, many) or the class of an expanded clone, and some rows leave it out.

d_call: .; j_call: TRBJ2-1; v_call: TRBV3-1/TRBV3-2; clone_size: .; cdr3_aa: CASSQDSIDEQFF; cdr3_nt: TGTGCCAGCAGCCAAGATTCGATAGATGAGCAGTTCTTC
d_call: .; j_call: TRBJ1-1; v_call: TRBV2; clone_size: .; cdr3_aa: CASRPGTLGGNTEAFF; cdr3_nt: TGTGCCAGCCGACCCGGGACACTTGGGGGGAACACTGAAGCTTTCTTT
d_call: TRBD1; j_call: TRBJ1-4; v_call: TRBV15; clone_size: .; cdr3_aa: CATSRPDRAREKLFF; cdr3_nt: TGTGCCACCAGCAGACCGGACAGGGCCCGCGAAAAACTGTTTTTT
d_call: TRBD2; j_call: TRBJ2-2; v_call: TRBV6-5; clone_size: .; cdr3_aa: CASFGTRNTGELFF; cdr3_nt: TGTGCCAGCTTTGGGACTAGGAACACCGGGGAGCTGTTTTTT
d_call: TRBD2; j_call: TRBJ2-1; v_call: TRBV5-1; clone_size: .; cdr3_aa: CASSFTSGGYSYNEQFF; cdr3_nt: TGCGCCAGCAGCTTCACTAGCGGGGGGTACTCCTACAATGAGCAGTTCTTC
d_call: .; j_call: TRBJ2-1; v_call: TRBV6-5; clone_size: .; cdr3_aa: CASRPRLPNEQFF; cdr3_nt: TGTGCCAGCAGACCTAGACTCCCTAATGAGCAGTTCTTC
d_call: .; j_call: TRBJ2-5; v_call: TRBV2; clone_size: .; cdr3_aa: CASEGGKETQYF; cdr3_nt: TGTGCCAGCGAAGGAGGAAAAGAGACCCAGTACTTC
d_call: .; j_call: TRBJ1-5; v_call: TRBV5-6; clone_size: .; cdr3_aa: CASSLTASNQPQHF; cdr3_nt: TGTGCCAGCAGCCTTACAGCTAGCAATCAGCCCCAGCATTTT
d_call: TRBD1; j_call: TRBJ1-1; v_call: TRBV18; clone_size: .; cdr3_aa: CASSPRSWDRGQSNTEAFF; cdr3_nt: TGTGCCAGCTCACCACGTAGTTGGGACAGGGGGCAGTCGAACACTGAAGCTTTCTTT
d_call: TRBD1; j_call: TRBJ1-2; v_call: TRBV2; clone_size: .; cdr3_aa: CASRLGTGNGYTF; cdr3_nt: TGTGCCAGCAGGCTAGGGACAGGGAATGGCTACACCTTC
d_call: .; j_call: TRBJ2-3; v_call: TRBV2; clone_size: .; cdr3_aa: CASIRGRTDTQYF; cdr3_nt: TGTGCCAGCATTAGGGGAAGGACAGATACGCAGTATTTT
d_call: .; j_call: TRBJ1-5; v_call: TRBV7-8; clone_size: .; cdr3_aa: CASSIVLGSNQPQHF; cdr3_nt: TGTGCCAGCAGCATAGTACTAGGTAGCAATCAGCCCCAGCATTTT
d_call: TRBD1; j_call: TRBJ1-5; v_call: TRBV6-6; clone_size: .; cdr3_aa: CASRDTGGGNQPQHF; cdr3_nt: TGTGCCAGCAGAGACACAGGGGGAGGCAATCAGCCCCAGCATTTT
d_call: TRBD1; j_call: TRBJ1-2; v_call: TRBV7-3; clone_size: .; cdr3_aa: CASSPRQGYGYTF; cdr3_nt: TGTGCCAGCAGCCCTCGACAGGGGTATGGCTACACCTTC
d_call: .; j_call: TRBJ1-1; v_call: TRBV28; clone_size: .; cdr3_aa: CASSRGDRTEAFF; cdr3_nt: TGTGCCAGCAGCCGAGGTGATAGGACTGAAGCTTTCTTT
d_call: TRBD1; j_call: TRBJ1-4; v_call: TRBV30; clone_size: .; cdr3_aa: CAWGTGTVEKLFF; cdr3_nt: TGTGCCTGGGGGACCGGGACAGTTGAAAAACTGTTTTTT
d_call: TRBD1; j_call: TRBJ2-1; v_call: TRBV28; clone_size: .; cdr3_aa: CASSYPRQGGGRNEQFF; cdr3_nt: TGTGCCAGCAGTTATCCCAGACAGGGGGGAGGCAGGAATGAGCAGTTCTTC
d_call: TRBD1; j_call: TRBJ1-5; v_call: TRBV7-9; clone_size: .; cdr3_aa: CASSRGQGRGYQPQHF; cdr3_nt: TGTGCCAGCAGCCGTGGACAGGGACGAGGGTATCAGCCCCAGCATTTT
d_call: TRBD1; j_call: TRBJ1-1; v_call: TRBV7-2; clone_size: .; cdr3_aa: CASSQVGTGATEAFF; cdr3_nt: TGTGCCAGCAGTCAGGTCGGGACAGGGGCCACTGAAGCTTTCTTT
d_call: TRBD1; j_call: TRBJ1-4; v_call: TRBV5-8; clone_size: .; cdr3_aa: CASSPGQGLNEKLFF; cdr3_nt: TGTGCCAGCAGCCCGGGACAGGGTCTTAATGAAAAACTGTTTTTT
d_call: TRBD1; j_call: TRBJ1-5; v_call: TRBV4-2; clone_size: few; cdr3_aa: CASSPRDREDQPQHF; cdr3_nt: TGTGCCAGCAGCCCTCGGGACAGGGAGGATCAGCCCCAGCATTTT
d_call: TRBD2; j_call: TRBJ2-1; v_call: TRBV2; clone_size: .; cdr3_aa: CASRSQGTSYEQFF; cdr3_nt: TGTGCCAGCAGGAGCCAAGGGACTAGTTATGAGCAGTTCTTC
d_call: .; j_call: TRBJ1-1; v_call: TRBV20-1; clone_size: .; cdr3_aa: CSALRQAEAFF; cdr3_nt: TGCAGTGCTCTACGACAGGCTGAAGCTTTCTTT
d_call: TRBD1; j_call: TRBJ2-1; v_call: TRBV5-4; clone_size: few; cdr3_aa: CASSLVTGGRGEQFF; cdr3_nt: TGTGCCAGCAGCTTGGTGACAGGGGGCAGGGGTGAGCAGTTCTTC
d_call: TRBD1; j_call: TRBJ1-2; v_call: TRBV6-2/TRBV6-3; clone_size: once; cdr3_aa: CASSRNGDRNF; cdr3_nt: TGTGCCAGCAGCCGGAATGGGGACAGGAACTTC
d_call: TRBD1; j_call: TRBJ2-7; v_call: TRBV5-1; clone_size: .; cdr3_aa: CASSLAGTDAYEQYF; cdr3_nt: TGCGCCAGCAGCTTGGCCGGGACAGACGCCTACGAGCAGTACTTC
d_call: .; j_call: TRBJ1-5; v_call: TRBV18; clone_size: .; cdr3_aa: CASSPAGVQSNQPQHF; cdr3_nt: TGTGCCAGCTCACCCGCGGGGGTACAGAGCAATCAGCCCCAGCATTTT
d_call: .; j_call: TRBJ2-6; v_call: TRBV4-2; clone_size: .; cdr3_aa: CASSQDGASGANVLTF; cdr3_nt: TGTGCCAGCAGCCAAGATGGGGCTTCCGGGGCCAACGTCCTGACTTTC
d_call: .; j_call: TRBJ2-6; v_call: TRBV29-1; clone_size: .; cdr3_aa: CSVKSGANVLTF; cdr3_nt: TGCAGCGTTAAGAGTGGGGCCAACGTCCTGACTTTC
d_call: TRBD2; j_call: TRBJ2-5; v_call: TRBV4-1; clone_size: .; cdr3_aa: CASSQAQERGGGETQYF; cdr3_nt: TGCGCCAGCAGCCAAGCTCAAGAGCGGGGGGGAGGTGAGACCCAGTACTTC
d_call: .; j_call: TRBJ1-4; v_call: TRBV30; clone_size: once; cdr3_aa: CAWSAGVGEKLFF; cdr3_nt: TGTGCCTGGAGTGCGGGGGTAGGAGAAAAACTGTTTTTT
d_call: TRBD1; j_call: TRBJ2-3; v_call: TRBV18; clone_size: .; cdr3_aa: CASSLQGNGADTQYF; cdr3_nt: TGTGCCAGCTCACTACAGGGGAACGGAGCAGATACGCAGTATTTT
d_call: TRBD2; j_call: TRBJ2-2; v_call: TRBV28; clone_size: .; cdr3_aa: CASTKRGGNTGELFF; cdr3_nt: TGTGCCAGCACGAAGCGGGGGGGCAACACCGGGGAGCTGTTTTTT
d_call: TRBD1; j_call: TRBJ1-6; v_call: TRBV3-1/TRBV3-2; clone_size: .; cdr3_aa: CASSQGTGGPFGSPLHF; cdr3_nt: TGTGCCAGCAGCCAAGGGACAGGGGGCCCTTTTGGTTCACCCCTCCACTTT
d_call: .; j_call: TRBJ2-2; v_call: TRBV5-1; clone_size: .; cdr3_aa: CASSLVSGELFF; cdr3_nt: TGCGCCAGCAGCTTGGTCTCCGGGGAGCTGTTTTTT
d_call: .; j_call: TRBJ1-6; v_call: TRBV10-2; clone_size: .; cdr3_aa: CASSPGGIGYNSPLHF; cdr3_nt: TGCGCCAGCAGTCCGGGGGGTATAGGCTATAATTCACCCCTCCACTTT
d_call: TRBD1; j_call: TRBJ1-4; v_call: TRBV6-2/TRBV6-3; clone_size: .; cdr3_aa: CASRYGLRGTGGEKLFF; cdr3_nt: TGTGCCAGCAGATACGGACTGAGGGGGACAGGGGGAGAAAAACTGTTTTTT
d_call: TRBD1; j_call: TRBJ2-2; v_call: TRBV19; clone_size: .; cdr3_aa: CASKGQLNTGELFF; cdr3_nt: TGTGCCAGTAAGGGACAGCTAAACACCGGGGAGCTGTTTTTT
d_call: .; j_call: TRBJ1-1; v_call: TRBV5-4; clone_size: .; cdr3_aa: CASSLDPTPTEAFF; cdr3_nt: TGTGCCAGCAGCTTGGATCCAACCCCCACAGAAGCTTTCTTT
d_call: .; j_call: TRBJ2-7; v_call: TRBV27; clone_size: .; cdr3_aa: CASSWTRTYEQYF; cdr3_nt: TGTGCCAGCAGTTGGACACGTACCTACGAGCAGTACTTC
d_call: TRBD1; j_call: TRBJ2-1; v_call: TRBV5-1; clone_size: .; cdr3_aa: CASSLFGTDDNEQFF; cdr3_nt: TGCGCCAGCAGCCTCTTCGGGACAGATGACAATGAGCAGTTCTTC
d_call: TRBD1; j_call: TRBJ1-4; v_call: TRBV6-5; clone_size: .; cdr3_aa: CASMRDRGNEKLFF; cdr3_nt: TGTGCCAGCATGAGGGACAGGGGTAATGAAAAACTGTTTTTT
d_call: .; j_call: TRBJ1-4; v_call: TRBV5-4; clone_size: .; cdr3_aa: CASSLGGQSVGEKLFF; cdr3_nt: TGTGCCAGCAGCTTGGGAGGACAAAGCGTTGGTGAAAAACTGTTTTTT
d_call: TRBD1; j_call: TRBJ1-4; v_call: TRBV6-5; clone_size: .; cdr3_aa: CASSRDRGEKLFF; cdr3_nt: TGTGCCAGCTCCCGGGACAGGGGCGAAAAACTGTTTTTT
d_call: .; j_call: TRBJ2-3; v_call: TRBV4-2; clone_size: .; cdr3_aa: CASSQGLRADTQYF; cdr3_nt: TGTGCCAGCAGCCAAGGACTAAGGGCAGATACGCAGTATTTT
d_call: TRBD1; j_call: TRBJ2-3; v_call: TRBV6-4; clone_size: .; cdr3_aa: CASRKERQGVLYF; cdr3_nt: TGTGCCAGCCGCAAAGAAAGACAGGGGGTTCTATATTTT
d_call: .; j_call: TRBJ1-6; v_call: TRBV6-6; clone_size: .; cdr3_aa: CASSSRPEGDNSPLHF; cdr3_nt: TGTGCCAGCAGTTCCCGACCTGAAGGGGATAATTCACCCCTCCACTTT
d_call: .; j_call: TRBJ2-3; v_call: TRBV7-2; clone_size: .; cdr3_aa: CASSFAPTSTDTQYF; cdr3_nt: TGTGCCAGCAGCTTCGCTCCAACTAGCACAGATACGCAGTATTTT
d_call: .; j_call: TRBJ1-1; v_call: TRBV6-5; clone_size: .; cdr3_aa: CASQEGGVSTEAFF; cdr3_nt: TGTGCCAGCCAAGAAGGAGGTGTAAGCACTGAAGCTTTCTTT
d_call: TRBD1; j_call: TRBJ1-4; v_call: TRBV7-9; clone_size: .; cdr3_aa: CASSPTGTNEKLFF; cdr3_nt: TGTGCCAGCAGCCCGACAGGGACTAATGAAAAACTGTTTTTT
d_call: TRBD2; j_call: TRBJ2-5; v_call: TRBV4-1; clone_size: .; cdr3_aa: CASSQRGSGVLQETQYF; cdr3_nt: TGCGCCAGCAGCCAACGTGGTAGCGGGGTATTACAAGAGACCCAGTACTTC
d_call: .; j_call: TRBJ1-2; v_call: TRBV9; clone_size: .; cdr3_aa: CASSVEEGDYGYTF; cdr3_nt: TGTGCCAGCAGCGTAGAAGAGGGGGACTATGGCTACACCTTC
d_call: .; j_call: TRBJ1-2; v_call: TRBV28; clone_size: .; cdr3_aa: CASSLSNYGYTF; cdr3_nt: TGTGCCAGCAGTTTGTCGAACTATGGCTACACCTTC
d_call: TRBD1; j_call: TRBJ2-3; v_call: TRBV24-1; clone_size: .; cdr3_aa: CATSRSGQTTNTQYF; cdr3_nt: TGTGCCACCTCGAGGTCGGGACAGACTACGAATACGCAGTATTTT
d_call: .; j_call: TRBJ1-5; v_call: TRBV4-1; clone_size: once; cdr3_aa: CASSQSLQSSQPQHF; cdr3_nt: TGCGCCAGCAGCCAGAGCCTACAGTCGAGTCAGCCCCAGCATTTT